This T cell receptor (beta chain) is from a study of CD8 T cells in ankylosing spondylitis. This clonotype has more than one count but fewer than ten. The antigen is not known. General observations from the study: Among TCR beta sequences, a motif of roughly 8 highly homologous variants appeared characteristic of ankylosing spondylitis blood. Clones linked to disease were reported to show significant enrichment in matched ankylosing spondylitis synovial fluid.

The CDR3 is made up of 14 amino acids. V dropped 2 bases and J dropped 1 base, with 9 bases sitting between them. Each TCR beta library was made by quantitative 5'-RACE that incorporated molecular barcodes. Via MiXCR, TCRdb re-called the 5' RACE reads, giving one row per CDR3 protein. The repertoire holds about 340,000 distinct CDR3 sequences, with over 12% as singletons. The sample was blood, either unsorted or a sorted T cell fraction (not recorded which). The source of this sequence is a male donor with ankylosing spondylitis or in good health (not recorded which). The rearrangement joins TRBV12-3 or TRBV12-4 to TRBJ2-7, with D perhaps TRBD2 (5 bases). The CDR3 bases are TGTGCCAGCAGTTTATATGGACTTTCCTACGAGCAGTACTTC. Residues: CASSLYGLSYEQYF.